The present T cell receptor (beta chain) was sequenced within a study of CD8 T cells in ankylosing spondylitis. Regarding the study as a whole: Among TCR beta sequences, a motif of eight highly homologous variants appeared characteristic of ankylosing spondylitis blood. Disease-associated clones were CD8+ and fairly uncommon in peripheral blood.

The V and J ends lost 5 bases and 0 bases, in that order; junction bases with no gene match: 6. CDR1 is SGHVS and CDR2 is FNYEAQ in the germline V gene. The CDR3 has 15 residues. Turning to this clonotype: Antigen: not known.

Library preparation for TCR beta used quantitative 5'-RACE with molecular barcodes. TCRdb passed the 5' RACE reads through MiXCR, listing each CDR3 protein once. Of 750,000 to 850,000 distinct CDR3 sequences in the sample, over 9.5% were seen once. The TCR comes from a male donor with ankylosing spondylitis. The genes are TRBV7-6 and TRBJ2-7, with 8 positions matching TRBD2. The specimen sequenced was blood, either unsorted or a sorted T cell fraction (not recorded which). CDR3 coding DNA: TGTGCCAGCAGCATTAGCGGGGTTAGCTCCTACGAGCAGTACTTC. Amino acids: CASSISGVSSYEQYF.